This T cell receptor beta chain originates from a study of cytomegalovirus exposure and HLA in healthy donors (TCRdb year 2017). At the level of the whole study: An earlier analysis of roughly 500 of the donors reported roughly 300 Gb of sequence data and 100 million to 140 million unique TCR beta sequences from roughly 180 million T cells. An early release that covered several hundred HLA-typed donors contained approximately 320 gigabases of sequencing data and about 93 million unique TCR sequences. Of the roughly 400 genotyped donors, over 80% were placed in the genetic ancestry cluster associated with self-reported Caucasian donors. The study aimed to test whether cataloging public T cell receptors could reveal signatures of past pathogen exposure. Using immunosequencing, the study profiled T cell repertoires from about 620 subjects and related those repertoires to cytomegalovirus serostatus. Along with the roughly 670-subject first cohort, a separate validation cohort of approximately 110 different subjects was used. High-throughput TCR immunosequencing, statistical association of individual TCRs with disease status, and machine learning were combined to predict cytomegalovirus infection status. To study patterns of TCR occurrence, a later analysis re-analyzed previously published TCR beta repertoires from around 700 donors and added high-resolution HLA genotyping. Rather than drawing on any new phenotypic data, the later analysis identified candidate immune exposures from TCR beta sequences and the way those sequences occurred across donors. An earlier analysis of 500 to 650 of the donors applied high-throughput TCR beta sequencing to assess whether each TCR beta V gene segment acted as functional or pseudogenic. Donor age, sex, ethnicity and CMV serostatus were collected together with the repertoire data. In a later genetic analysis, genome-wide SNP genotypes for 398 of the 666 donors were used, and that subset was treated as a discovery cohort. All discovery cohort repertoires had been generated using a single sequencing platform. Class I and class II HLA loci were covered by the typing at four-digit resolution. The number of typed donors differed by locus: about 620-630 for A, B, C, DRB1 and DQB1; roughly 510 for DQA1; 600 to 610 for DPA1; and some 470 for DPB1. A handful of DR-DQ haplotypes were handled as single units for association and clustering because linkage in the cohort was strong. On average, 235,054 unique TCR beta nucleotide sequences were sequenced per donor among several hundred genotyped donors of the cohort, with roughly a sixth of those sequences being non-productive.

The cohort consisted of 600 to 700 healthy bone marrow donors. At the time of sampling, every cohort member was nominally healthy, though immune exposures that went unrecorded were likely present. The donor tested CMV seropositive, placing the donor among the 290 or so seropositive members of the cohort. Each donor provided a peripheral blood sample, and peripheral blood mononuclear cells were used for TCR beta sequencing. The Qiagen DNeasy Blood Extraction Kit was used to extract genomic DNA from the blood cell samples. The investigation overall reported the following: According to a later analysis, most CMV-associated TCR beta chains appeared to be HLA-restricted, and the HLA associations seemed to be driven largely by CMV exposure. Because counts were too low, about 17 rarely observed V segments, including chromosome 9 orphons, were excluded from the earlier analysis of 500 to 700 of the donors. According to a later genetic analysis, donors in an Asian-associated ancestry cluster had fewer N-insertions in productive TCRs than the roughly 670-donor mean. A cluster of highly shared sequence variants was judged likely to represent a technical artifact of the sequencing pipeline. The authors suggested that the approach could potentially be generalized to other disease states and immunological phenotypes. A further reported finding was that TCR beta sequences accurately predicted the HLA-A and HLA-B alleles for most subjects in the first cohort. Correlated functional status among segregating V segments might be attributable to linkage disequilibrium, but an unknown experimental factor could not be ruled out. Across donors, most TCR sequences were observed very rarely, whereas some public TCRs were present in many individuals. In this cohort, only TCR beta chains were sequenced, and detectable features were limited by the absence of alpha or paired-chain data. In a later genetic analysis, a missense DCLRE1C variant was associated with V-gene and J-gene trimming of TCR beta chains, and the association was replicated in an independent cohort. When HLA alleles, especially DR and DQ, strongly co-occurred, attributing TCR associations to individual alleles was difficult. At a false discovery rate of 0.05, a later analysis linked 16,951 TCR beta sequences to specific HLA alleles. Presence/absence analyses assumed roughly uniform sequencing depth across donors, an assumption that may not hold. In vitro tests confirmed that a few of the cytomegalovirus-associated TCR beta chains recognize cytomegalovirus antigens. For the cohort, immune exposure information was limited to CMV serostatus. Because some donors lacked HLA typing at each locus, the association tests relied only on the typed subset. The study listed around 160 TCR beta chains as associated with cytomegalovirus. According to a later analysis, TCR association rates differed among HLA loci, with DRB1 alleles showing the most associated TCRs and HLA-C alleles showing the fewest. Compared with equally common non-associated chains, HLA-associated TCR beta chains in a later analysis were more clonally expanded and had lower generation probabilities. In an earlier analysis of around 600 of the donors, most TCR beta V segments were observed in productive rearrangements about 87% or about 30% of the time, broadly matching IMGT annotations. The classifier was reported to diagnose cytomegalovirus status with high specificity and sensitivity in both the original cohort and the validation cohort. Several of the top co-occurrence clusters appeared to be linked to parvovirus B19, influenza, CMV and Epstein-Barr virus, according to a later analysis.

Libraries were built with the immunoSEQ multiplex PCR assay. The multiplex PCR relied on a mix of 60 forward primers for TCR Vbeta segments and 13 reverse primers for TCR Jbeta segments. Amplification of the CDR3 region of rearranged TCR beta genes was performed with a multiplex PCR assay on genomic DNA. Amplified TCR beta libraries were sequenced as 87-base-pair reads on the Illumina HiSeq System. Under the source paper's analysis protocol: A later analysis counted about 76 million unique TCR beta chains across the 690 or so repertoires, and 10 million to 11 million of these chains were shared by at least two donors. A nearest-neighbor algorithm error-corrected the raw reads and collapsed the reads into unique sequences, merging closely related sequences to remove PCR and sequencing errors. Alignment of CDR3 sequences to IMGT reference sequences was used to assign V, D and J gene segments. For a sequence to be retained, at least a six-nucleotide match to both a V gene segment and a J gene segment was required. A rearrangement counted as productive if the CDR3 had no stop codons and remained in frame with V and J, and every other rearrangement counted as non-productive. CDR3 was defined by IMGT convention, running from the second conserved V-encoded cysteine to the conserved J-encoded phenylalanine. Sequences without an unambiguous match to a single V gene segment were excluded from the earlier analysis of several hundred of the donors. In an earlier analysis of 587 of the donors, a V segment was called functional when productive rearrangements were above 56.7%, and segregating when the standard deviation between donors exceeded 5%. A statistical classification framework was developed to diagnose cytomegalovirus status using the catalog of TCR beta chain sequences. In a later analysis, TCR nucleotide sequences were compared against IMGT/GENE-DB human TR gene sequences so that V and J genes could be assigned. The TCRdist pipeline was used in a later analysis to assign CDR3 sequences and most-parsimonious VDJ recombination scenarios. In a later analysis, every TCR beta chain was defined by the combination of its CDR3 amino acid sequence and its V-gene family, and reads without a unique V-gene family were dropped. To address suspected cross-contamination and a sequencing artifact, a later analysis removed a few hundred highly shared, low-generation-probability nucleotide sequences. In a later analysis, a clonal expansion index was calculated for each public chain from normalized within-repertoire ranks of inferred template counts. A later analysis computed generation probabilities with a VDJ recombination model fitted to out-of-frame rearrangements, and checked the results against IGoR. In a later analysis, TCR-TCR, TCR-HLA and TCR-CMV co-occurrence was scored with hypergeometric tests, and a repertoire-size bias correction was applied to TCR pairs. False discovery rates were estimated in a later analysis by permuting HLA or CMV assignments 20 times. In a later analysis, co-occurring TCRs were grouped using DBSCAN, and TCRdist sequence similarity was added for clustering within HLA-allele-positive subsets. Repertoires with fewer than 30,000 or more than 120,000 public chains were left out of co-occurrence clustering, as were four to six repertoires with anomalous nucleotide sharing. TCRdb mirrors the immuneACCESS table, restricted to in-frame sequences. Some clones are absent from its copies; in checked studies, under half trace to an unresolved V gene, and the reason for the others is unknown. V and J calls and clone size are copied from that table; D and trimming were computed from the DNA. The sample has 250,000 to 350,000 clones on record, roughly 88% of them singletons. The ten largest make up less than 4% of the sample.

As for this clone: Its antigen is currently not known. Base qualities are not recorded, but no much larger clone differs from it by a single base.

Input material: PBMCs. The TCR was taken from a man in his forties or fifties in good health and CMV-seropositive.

In nucleotides, the sequence is TGTGCCAGCAGTTTAGTAGAATACGAGCAGTACTTC. Its amino acids are CASSLVEYEQYF. The chain is made from TRBV28 and TRBJ2-7, with the D gene not confidently named. The CDR3 has 12 amino acids, counting the end cysteine and phenylalanine. Only the CDR3 region is kept as DNA, spanning 36 bases read in frame from base 1. CDR1 is given as MDHEN and CDR2 as SYDVKM, both from the germline V gene. V gives up 2 bases and J gives up 4 bases, and the segment between their germline ends measures 6 bases.